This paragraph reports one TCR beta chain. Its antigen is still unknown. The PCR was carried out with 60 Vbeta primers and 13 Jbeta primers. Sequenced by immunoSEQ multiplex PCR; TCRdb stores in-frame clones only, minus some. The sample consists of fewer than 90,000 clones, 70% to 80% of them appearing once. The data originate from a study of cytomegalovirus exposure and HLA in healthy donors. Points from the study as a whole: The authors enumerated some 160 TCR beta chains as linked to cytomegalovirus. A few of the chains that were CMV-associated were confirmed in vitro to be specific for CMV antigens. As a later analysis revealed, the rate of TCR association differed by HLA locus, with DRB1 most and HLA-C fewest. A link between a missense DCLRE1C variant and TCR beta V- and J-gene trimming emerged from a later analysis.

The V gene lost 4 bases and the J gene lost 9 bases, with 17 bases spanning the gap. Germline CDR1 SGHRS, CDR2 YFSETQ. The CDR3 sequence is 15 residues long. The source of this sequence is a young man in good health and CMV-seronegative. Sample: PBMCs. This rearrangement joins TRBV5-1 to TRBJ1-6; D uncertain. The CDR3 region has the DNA TGCGCCAGCAGCCTGGGTGTCGGTCTCGGTTCACCCCTCCACTTT. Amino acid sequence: CASSLGVGLGSPLHF. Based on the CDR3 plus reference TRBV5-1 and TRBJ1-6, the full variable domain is KAGVTQTPRYLIKTRGQQVTLSCSPISGHRSVSWYQQTPGQGLQFLFEYFSETQRNKGNFPGRFSGRQFSNSRSEMNVSTLELGDSALYLCASSLGVGLGSPLHFGNGTRLTVT.